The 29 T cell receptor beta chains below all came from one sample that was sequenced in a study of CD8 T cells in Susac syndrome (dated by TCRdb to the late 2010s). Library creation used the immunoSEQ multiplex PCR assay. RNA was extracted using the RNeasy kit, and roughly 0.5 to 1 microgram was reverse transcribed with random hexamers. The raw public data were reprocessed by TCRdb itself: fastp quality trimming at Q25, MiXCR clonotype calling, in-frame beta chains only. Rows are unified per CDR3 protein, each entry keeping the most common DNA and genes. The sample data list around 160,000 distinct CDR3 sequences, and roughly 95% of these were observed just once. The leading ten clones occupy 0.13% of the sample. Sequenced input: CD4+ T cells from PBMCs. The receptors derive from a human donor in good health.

CDR3 bases: TGTGCCAGCAGCGTAGGGCCTAGCGGGGGCAAAAACATTCAGTACTTC. As protein: CASSVGPSGGKNIQYF. The V call is TRBV9, the J call TRBJ2-4, with TRBD2 matching 10 bases. Trimming removed 0 bases from V and 3 bases from J; junction bases left unmatched: 3. Germline V gives CDR1 SGDLS, CDR2 YYNGEE. The CDR3 extends over 16 amino acids. Combining the CDR3 with reference TRBV9 and TRBJ2-4 gives the whole variable domain DSGVTQTPKHLITATGQRVTLRCSPRSGDLSVYWYQQSLDQGLQFLIQYYNGEERAKGNILERFSAQQFPDLHSELNLSSLELGDSALYFCASSVGPSGGKNIQYFGAGTRLSVL.

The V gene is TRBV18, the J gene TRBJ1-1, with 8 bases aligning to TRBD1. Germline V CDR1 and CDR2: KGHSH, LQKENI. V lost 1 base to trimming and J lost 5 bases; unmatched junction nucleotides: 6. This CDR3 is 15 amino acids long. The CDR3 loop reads CASSPQTGGGTEAFF. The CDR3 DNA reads TGTGCCAGCTCACCACAAACAGGGGGTGGGACTGAAGCTTTCTTT.

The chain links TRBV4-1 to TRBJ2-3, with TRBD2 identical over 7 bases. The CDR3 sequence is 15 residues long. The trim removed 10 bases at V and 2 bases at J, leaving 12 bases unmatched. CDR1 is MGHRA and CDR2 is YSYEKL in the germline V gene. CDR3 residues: CATGTTGGLTDTQYF. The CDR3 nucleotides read TGCGCCACCGGGACTACCGGCGGACTCACAGATACGCAGTATTTT.

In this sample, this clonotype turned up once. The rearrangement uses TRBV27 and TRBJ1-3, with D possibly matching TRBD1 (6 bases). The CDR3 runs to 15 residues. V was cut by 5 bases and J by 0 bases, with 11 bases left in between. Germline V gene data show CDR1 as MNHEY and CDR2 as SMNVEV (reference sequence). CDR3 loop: CASSLGTSSGNTIYF. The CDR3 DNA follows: TGTGCCAGCAGTCTCGGGACATCCTCTGGAAACACCATATATTTT.

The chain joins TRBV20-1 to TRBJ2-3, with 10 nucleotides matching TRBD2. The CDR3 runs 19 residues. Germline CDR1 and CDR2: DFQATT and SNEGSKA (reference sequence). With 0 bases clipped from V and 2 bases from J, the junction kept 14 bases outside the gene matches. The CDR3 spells CSARDQLLAGGFVTDTQYF. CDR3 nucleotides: TGCAGTGCTAGAGATCAACTATTAGCGGGGGGATTTGTCACAGATACGCAGTATTTT.

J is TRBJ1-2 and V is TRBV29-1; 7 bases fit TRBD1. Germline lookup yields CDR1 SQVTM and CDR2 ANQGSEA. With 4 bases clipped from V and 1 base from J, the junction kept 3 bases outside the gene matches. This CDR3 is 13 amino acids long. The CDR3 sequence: CSVGQGINYGYTF. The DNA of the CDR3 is TGCAGCGTTGGACAGGGCATTAACTATGGCTACACCTTC.

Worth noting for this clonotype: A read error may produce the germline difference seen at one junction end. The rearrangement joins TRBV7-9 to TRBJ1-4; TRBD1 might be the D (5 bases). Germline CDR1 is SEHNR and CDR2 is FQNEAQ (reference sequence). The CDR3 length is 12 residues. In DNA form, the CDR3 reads TGTGCCAGCAGCCCCGATTGGGGGGTCCCGCATTTT. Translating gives CASSPDWGVPHF.

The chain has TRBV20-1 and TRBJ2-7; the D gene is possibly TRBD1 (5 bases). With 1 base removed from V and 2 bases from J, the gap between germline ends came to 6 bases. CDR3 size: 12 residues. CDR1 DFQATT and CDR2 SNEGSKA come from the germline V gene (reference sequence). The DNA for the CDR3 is TGCAGTGCTAGAGCGGACACCTACGAGCAGTACTTC. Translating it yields CSARADTYEQYF.

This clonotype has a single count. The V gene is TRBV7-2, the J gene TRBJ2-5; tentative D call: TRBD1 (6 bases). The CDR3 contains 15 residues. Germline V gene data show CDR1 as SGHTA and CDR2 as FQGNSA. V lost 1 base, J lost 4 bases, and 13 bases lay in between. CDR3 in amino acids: CASSLVGQGIETQYF. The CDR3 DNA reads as TGTGCCAGCAGCTTAGTGGGCCAGGGGATAGAGACCCAGTACTTC.

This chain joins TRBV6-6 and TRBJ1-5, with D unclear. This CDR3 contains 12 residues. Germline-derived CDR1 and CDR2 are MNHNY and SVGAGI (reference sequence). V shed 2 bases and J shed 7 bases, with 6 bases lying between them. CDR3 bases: TGTGCCAGCAGTTACATGAACCAGCCCCAGCATTTT. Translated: CASSYMNQPQHF.

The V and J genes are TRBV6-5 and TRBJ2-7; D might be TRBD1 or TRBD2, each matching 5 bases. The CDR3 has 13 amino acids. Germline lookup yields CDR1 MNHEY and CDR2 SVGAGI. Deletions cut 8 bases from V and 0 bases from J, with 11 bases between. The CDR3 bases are TGTGCCAGCCGGGACGGGAACTCCTACGAGCAGTACTTC. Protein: CASRDGNSYEQYF.

CDR3 bases: TGTGCCAGCAGTTACCGGGAGAATAACTATGGCTACACCTTC. Residues: CASSYRENNYGYTF. V usage is TRBV6-5 and J usage is TRBJ1-2, with unresolved D. Germline V lookup: CDR1 MNHEY, CDR2 SVGAGI. This CDR3 comprises 14 residues. Trimming shortened V by 2 bases and J by 1 base, and 8 bases separated the two germline ends.

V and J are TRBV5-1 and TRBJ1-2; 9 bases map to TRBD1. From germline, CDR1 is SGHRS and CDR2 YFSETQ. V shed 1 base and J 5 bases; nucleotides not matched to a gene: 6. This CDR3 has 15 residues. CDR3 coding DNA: TGCGCCAGCAGCTTGTCGACAGGGGGATGGTATGGCTACACCTTC. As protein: CASSLSTGGWYGYTF.

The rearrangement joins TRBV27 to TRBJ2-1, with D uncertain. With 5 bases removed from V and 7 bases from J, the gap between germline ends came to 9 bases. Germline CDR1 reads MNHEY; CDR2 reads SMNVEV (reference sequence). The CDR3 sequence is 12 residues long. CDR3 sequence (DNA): TGTGCCAGCAGTGGATTCGAGAATGAGCAGTTCTTC. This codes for CASSGFENEQFF.

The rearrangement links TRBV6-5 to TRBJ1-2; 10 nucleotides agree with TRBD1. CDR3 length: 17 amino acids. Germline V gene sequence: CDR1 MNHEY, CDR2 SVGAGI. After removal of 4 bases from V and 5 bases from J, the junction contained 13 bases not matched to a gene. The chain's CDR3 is CASSSRAPGQGFYGYTF. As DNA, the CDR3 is TGTGCCAGCAGTTCGAGGGCCCCGGGACAGGGGTTTTATGGCTACACCTTC.

The CDR3 region is CSVTTGMNTEAFF. The CDR3 bases are TGCAGCGTTACGACAGGGATGAACACTGAAGCTTTCTTT. J is TRBJ1-1 and V is TRBV29-1, with 7 bases that match TRBD1. From germline, CDR1 is SQVTM and CDR2 ANQGSEA. The CDR3 consists of 13 residues. The junction had 3 bases not matched to a gene; V was cut back by 5 bases and J by 0 bases.

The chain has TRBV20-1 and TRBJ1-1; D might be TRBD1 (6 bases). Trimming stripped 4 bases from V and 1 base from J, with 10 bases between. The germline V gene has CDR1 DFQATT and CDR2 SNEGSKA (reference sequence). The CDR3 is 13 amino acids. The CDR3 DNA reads TGCAGTGCTAAACAGGGCGGGAACACTGAAGCTTTCTTT. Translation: CSAKQGGNTEAFF.

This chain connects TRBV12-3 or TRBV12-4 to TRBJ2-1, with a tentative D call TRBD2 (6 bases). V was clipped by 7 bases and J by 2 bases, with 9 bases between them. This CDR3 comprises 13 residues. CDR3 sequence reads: CASNGLPYNEQFF. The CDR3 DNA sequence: TGTGCCAGCAACGGACTACCCTACAATGAGCAGTTCTTC.

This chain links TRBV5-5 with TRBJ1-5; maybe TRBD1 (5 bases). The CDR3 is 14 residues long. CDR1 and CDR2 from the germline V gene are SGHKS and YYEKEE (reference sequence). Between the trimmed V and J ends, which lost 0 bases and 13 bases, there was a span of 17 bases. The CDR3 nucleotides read TGTGCCAGCAGCTTGGTAGGTCAGGGCCAGGGTCAGCATTTT. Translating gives CASSLVGQGQGQHF.

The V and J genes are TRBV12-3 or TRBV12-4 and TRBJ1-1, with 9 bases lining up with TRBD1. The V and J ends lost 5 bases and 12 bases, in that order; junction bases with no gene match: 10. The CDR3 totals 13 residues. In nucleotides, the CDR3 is TGTGCCAGCAGTGAAACAGGGGGCGCGACAACTTTCTTT. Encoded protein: CASSETGGATTFF.

The CDR3 region has the DNA TGTGCCAGCAGTTACCAGGGCTATGGGAAATACGAGCAGTACTTC. It specifies CASSYQGYGKYEQYF. The chain combines TRBV6-2 or TRBV6-3 with TRBJ2-7, with D perhaps matching TRBD1 (5 bases). This CDR3 comprises 15 residues. CDR1 and CDR2 from the germline V gene are MNHEY and SVGEGT. V was clipped by 2 bases and J by 4 bases, with 15 bases between them.

The CDR3 region has the DNA TGTGCCAGCAGCGTAGCCTCAGGGGGCGAGCAGTACTTC. Translating it yields CASSVASGGEQYF. The chain has TRBV9 and TRBJ2-7; 7 positions match TRBD1. CDR1 and CDR2 from the germline V gene are SGDLS and YYNGEE. The CDR3 sequence is 13 residues long. Trimming removed 0 bases from V and 6 bases from J; junction bases left unmatched: 3.

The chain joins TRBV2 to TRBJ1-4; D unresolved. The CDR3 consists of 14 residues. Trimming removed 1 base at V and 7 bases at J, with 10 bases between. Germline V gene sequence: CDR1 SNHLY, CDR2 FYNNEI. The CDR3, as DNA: TGTGCCAGCAGTGAAGAAAGGGTGGCTGAAAAACTGTTTTTT. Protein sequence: CASSEERVAEKLFF.

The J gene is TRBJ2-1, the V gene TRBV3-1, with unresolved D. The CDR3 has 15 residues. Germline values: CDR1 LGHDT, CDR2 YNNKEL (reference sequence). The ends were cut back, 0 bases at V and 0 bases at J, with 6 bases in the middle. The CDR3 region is CASSQDQSSYNEQFF. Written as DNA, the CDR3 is TGTGCCAGCAGCCAAGACCAGAGCTCCTACAATGAGCAGTTCTTC.

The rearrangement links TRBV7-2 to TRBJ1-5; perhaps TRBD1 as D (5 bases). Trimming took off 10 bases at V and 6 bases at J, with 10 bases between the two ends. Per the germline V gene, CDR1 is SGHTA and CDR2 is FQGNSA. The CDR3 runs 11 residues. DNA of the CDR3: TGTGCCACGGGGCAGGGTCAGCCCCAGCATTTT. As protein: CATGQGQPQHF.

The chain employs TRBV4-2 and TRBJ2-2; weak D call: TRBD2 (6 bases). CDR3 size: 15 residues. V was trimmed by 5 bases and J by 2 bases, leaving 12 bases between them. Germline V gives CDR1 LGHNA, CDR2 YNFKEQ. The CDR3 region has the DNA TGTGCCAGCAGCTCCGGGACTTTAAACACCGGGGAGCTGTTTTTT. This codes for CASSSGTLNTGELFF.

The CDR3 DNA follows: TGTGCCACCAGCAGAGATCCGGCAGGGTTTGGAAATTCACCCCTCCACTTT. Translation gives CATSRDPAGFGNSPLHF. V usage is TRBV15 and J usage is TRBJ1-6, with D tentatively TRBD1 (5 bases). Germline V gives CDR1 LNHNV, CDR2 YYDKDF (reference sequence). V was shortened by 0 bases and J by 7 bases, with 16 bases between the two germline ends. The CDR3 runs to 17 residues.

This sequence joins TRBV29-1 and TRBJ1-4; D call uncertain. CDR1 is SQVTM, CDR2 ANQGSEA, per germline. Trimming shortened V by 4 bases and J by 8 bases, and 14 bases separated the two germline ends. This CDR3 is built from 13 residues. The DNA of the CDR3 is TGCAGCGTTGGGTCCTGGCCGGGGGAAAAACTGTTTTTT. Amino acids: CSVGSWPGEKLFF.

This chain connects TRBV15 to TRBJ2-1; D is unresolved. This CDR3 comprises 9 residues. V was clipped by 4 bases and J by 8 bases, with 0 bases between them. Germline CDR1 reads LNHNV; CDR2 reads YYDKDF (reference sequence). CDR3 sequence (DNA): TGTGCCACCAGCAATGAGCAGTTCTTC. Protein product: CATSNEQFF.